The 9 T cell receptor beta chains reported below all come from one sample, sequenced in a study of siplizumab effects on memory and regulatory T cells. Produced via immunoSEQ multiplex PCR; TCRdb's table is partial and in-frame only. The repertoire holds roughly 56,000 clones, with over 90% as singletons. The sample was CD8+ T cells sorted from blood. Receptor source: a human donor in good health.

J is TRBJ2-7 and V is TRBV21-1; the D call TRBD2 from the table was never checked on the DNA. TRBV21-1 is labeled a pseudogene. The CDR3 length is 12 residues. CDR3: CASSRVWYEQYF. The CDR3 coding sequence is TGTGCCAGCTCCCGGGTTTGGTACGAGCAGTACTTC.

The rearrangement uses TRBV5-6 and TRBJ1-1; tentative D call: TRBD1 (5 bases). CDR3 length: 15 amino acids. The V end lost 4 bases, the J end lost 1 base, and 14 bases lay between the germline ends. In germline, CDR1 is SGHDT, CDR2 YYEEEE. Here the CDR3 reads CASSPEGWENTEAFF. The CDR3 coding sequence is TGTGCCAGCAGCCCGGAGGGGTGGGAGAACACTGAAGCTTTCTTT.

The rearrangement links TRBV27 to TRBJ2-1; D is unclear. In germline, CDR1 is MNHEY, CDR2 SMNVEV (reference sequence). Trimming removed 5 bases at V and 11 bases at J, with 10 bases between. This CDR3 comprises 11 residues. The DNA for the CDR3 is TGTGCCAGCAGTGCCGGGCTCAAGCAGTTCTTC. Translated, it gives CASSAGLKQFF.

The chain couples TRBV5-1 to TRBJ2-2; TRBD1 matches 7 bases. This CDR3 contains 16 residues. Germline V gene data show CDR1 as SGHRS and CDR2 as YFSETQ. V shed 0 bases, J shed 2 bases, and the junction held 4 bases outside the gene matches. This CDR3 reads CASSLDRGYNTGELFF. Here the CDR3 DNA reads TGCGCCAGCAGCTTGGACAGGGGATATAACACCGGGGAGCTGTTTTTT.

The rearrangement links TRBV27 to TRBJ2-1; no clear D. This CDR3 has 13 amino acids. Trimming took off 6 bases at V and 5 bases at J, with 11 bases between the two ends. Germline V gene data show CDR1 as MNHEY and CDR2 as SMNVEV (reference sequence). The CDR3: CASSPGGDNEQFF. Here the CDR3 DNA reads TGTGCCAGCAGCCCCGGTGGGGACAATGAGCAGTTCTTC.

The chain links TRBV10-2 to TRBJ2-7; 12 nucleotides line up with TRBD2. The length of the CDR3 is 15 residues. Trimming cost V 6 bases and J 3 bases; bases outside gene matches: 6. CDR1 is WSHSY, CDR2 SAAADI, per germline. The CDR3 bases are TGCGCCAGCAGCCCCGGGACTAGCGGGTACTACGAGCAGTACTTC. Residues: CASSPGTSGYYEQYF.

The chain is built from TRBV25-1 and TRBJ2-7; 9 bases align to TRBD2. Looked up from germline, CDR1 is MGHDK and CDR2 is SYGVNS. The CDR3 runs to 14 residues. The V gene end was trimmed by 4 bases and the J gene end by 3 bases; junction bases not matched to a gene: 4. The CDR3: CASSGGTSSYEQYF. The CDR3 DNA sequence: TGTGCCAGCAGTGGGGGGACTAGCAGCTACGAGCAGTACTTC.

The chain employs TRBV5-1 and TRBJ2-1, with a possible D match to TRBD2 (5 bases). The CDR3 is 16 residues long. Germline CDR1 SGHRS, CDR2 YFSETQ. Trimming pared 5 bases from V and 0 bases from J, leaving 15 bases between. The CDR3 is CASSWSGSSSYNEQFF. The CDR3 bases are TGCGCCAGCAGTTGGAGCGGTTCGAGCTCCTACAATGAGCAGTTCTTC.

The gene calls are TRBV5-1 and TRBJ1-2; D gene unclear. CDR3 length: 11 residues. Trimming shortened V by 0 bases and J by 7 bases, and 4 bases separated the two germline ends. Germline loops: CDR1 SGHRS, CDR2 YFSETQ. CDR3 sequence (DNA): TGCGCCAGCAGCTTGGTTACTGGCTACACCTTC. Protein: CASSLVTGYTF.